A selection of T cell receptor beta chains follows, all from one sample in a study of cytomegalovirus exposure and HLA in healthy donors. The method was immunoSEQ multiplex PCR; TCRdb's version includes in-frame clones alone and lacks a portion of them. This repertoire shows some 200,000 clones, around 76% found once; its top ten account for approximately 0.6%. The sequenced material came from PBMCs. These receptor sequences come from a man younger than 35 in good health and CMV-seronegative. The CDR3 runs from the conserved cysteine through the conserved F or W. D genes are given only for firm matches. Size tells how often a clone was seen (once, few, many) or the class of an expanded clone, and some rows leave it out.

v_gene,d_gene,j_gene,abundance,CDR3nt,CDR3aa
TRBV27,TRBD2,TRBJ2-1,-,TGTGCCAGCAGTTTATTGGTAGCGGGAGGGTACAATGAGCAGTTCTTC,CASSLLVAGGYNEQFF
TRBV7-9,TRBD2,TRBJ2-7,-,TGTGCCAGCACCCCGCCGGGACTAGCCTACGAGCAGTACTTC,CASTPPGLAYEQYF
TRBV7-3,-,TRBJ2-7,-,TGTGCCAGCAGCTTTAACTGGGGGGACGAGCAGTACTTC,CASSFNWGDEQYF
TRBV9,TRBD2,TRBJ2-1,-,TGTGCCAGCGGGGCTAGCGGGAATCGATACAATGAGCAGTTCTTC,CASGASGNRYNEQFF
TRBV19,TRBD2,TRBJ2-7,once,TGTGCCAGTAGTATAACTAGCGGGGGTTACTACGAGCAGTACTTC,CASSITSGGYYEQYF
TRBV7-9,-,TRBJ2-1,-,TGTGCCAGCAGCTCCCCGCCGGGTTCCTACAATGAGCAGTTCTTC,CASSSPPGSYNEQFF
TRBV5-4,TRBD2,TRBJ2-7,-,TGTGCCAGCAGCTTGGAAGTTGCGGGAGCCTGCGAGCAGTACTTC,CASSLEVAGACEQYF
TRBV6-5,-,TRBJ2-7,-,TGTGCCAGCAGTTACTCCTTTGGGCCCCAGTACTACGAGCAGTACTTC,CASSYSFGPQYYEQYF
TRBV15,-,TRBJ2-7,-,TGTGCCACCAGCATGGGGAGGTCCTACGAGCAGTACTTC,CATSMGRSYEQYF
TRBV9,-,TRBJ1-4,-,TGTGCCAGCAGCGTAGCCCCTACGAGGGGGGAAAAACTGTTTTTT,CASSVAPTRGEKLFF
TRBV10-1,TRBD2,TRBJ2-1,-,TGCGCCAGCAGTCCCTCGACTAGCGGGAGAGCTAATGAGCAGTTCTTC,CASSPSTSGRANEQFF
TRBV6-6,-,TRBJ1-2,-,TGTGCCAGCAGTTACGGACAACCCGACTATGGCTACACCTTC,CASSYGQPDYGYTF
TRBV9,TRBD1,TRBJ2-7,-,TGTGCCAGCAGCTCGGGACAGGGCTACGAGCAGTACTTC,CASSSGQGYEQYF
TRBV6-4,-,TRBJ2-1,-,TGTGCCAGCGCCCCAAACCCTCGAAGGTCAGGGGACAATGAGCAGTTCTTC,CASAPNPRRSGDNEQFF
TRBV6-6,-,TRBJ2-3,-,TGTGCCAGCAAACTAGCAGACCGCACAGATACGCAGTATTTT,CASKLADRTDTQYF
TRBV2,TRBD2,TRBJ2-1,-,TGTGCCAGCAGTGAGAAGGCTAGCGGCCACAATGAGCAGTTCTTC,CASSEKASGHNEQFF
TRBV5-4,TRBD1,TRBJ2-1,-,TGTGCCAGCAGCCCCCGGGACAGGGACGATGAGCAGTTCTTC,CASSPRDRDDEQFF
TRBV7-8,-,TRBJ1-3,-,TGTGCCAGCAGCCCTTCGGGCTCTGGAAACACCATATATTTT,CASSPSGSGNTIYF
TRBV30,TRBD1,TRBJ2-7,-,TGTGCCTGGAGAACACAGGGGAGTCCCTACGAGCAGTACTTC,CAWRTQGSPYEQYF